One sample yielded the 32 T cell receptor beta chains listed below, sequenced in a study of T cells in Graves' hyperthyroidism and ophthalmopathy. RNA transcripts served as the template for amplifying TCR beta CDR3 regions. When the TCR CDR3 underwent first-round RT-PCR, the HTBI primer set was used. TCRdb reanalysed the multiplex PCR reads using MiXCR and keeps one entry per CDR3 protein. The table has about 290,000 distinct CDR3 sequences, roughly 15% seen once. The sequencing sample was made of blood. The origin of the receptors is a woman aged 30 to 39 with Graves' hyperthyroidism that later progressed to Graves' ophthalmopathy.

The genes are TRBV7-6 and TRBJ2-1; 14 bases align to TRBD2. V shed 5 bases, J shed 8 bases, and the junction held 8 bases outside the gene matches. The CDR3 is made up of 16 amino acids. Germline CDR1 reads SGHVS; CDR2 reads FNYEAQ. In nucleotides, the CDR3 is TGTGCCAGCAGCGGATTGGGACTAGCGGGAGTAGATGAGCAGTTCTTC. It translates to CASSGLGLAGVDEQFF.

The sample holds many counts of this clonotype. The V gene is TRBV24-1, the J gene TRBJ2-1; 8 nucleotides match TRBD2. Germline values: CDR1 KGHDR, CDR2 SFDVKD. Unmatched junction bases numbered 7, after V lost 7 bases and J lost 9 bases. This CDR3 contains 13 residues. DNA for the CDR3: TGTGCCACCAGGGGGGCGGGGGGCCTTGAGCAGTTCTTC. This codes for CATRGAGGLEQFF.

A few counts support this clonotype. This may be a read error, as it is one base from a much larger clone. The chain carries TRBV30 and TRBJ2-7; D is ambiguous. The CDR3 covers 11 residues. The germline V gene has CDR1 GTSNPN and CDR2 SVGIG (reference sequence). The CDR3: CAWTSNYEQHF. In DNA form, the CDR3 reads TGTGCCTGGACTAGTAACTACGAGCAGCACTTC.

This clonotype was detected many times. The V and J genes are TRBV2 and TRBJ1-2; D ambiguous. Germline V gene sequence: CDR1 SNHLY, CDR2 FYNNEI. V gave up 8 bases and J gave up 5 bases, with 15 bases separating them. There are 13 residues in the CDR3. CDR3 DNA sequence: TGTGCCAGCTACCGGTCCCTAAAGTATGGCTACACCTTC. Translation gives CASYRSLKYGYTF.

This clonotype was counted many times. The rearrangement links TRBV28 to TRBJ2-7; the D is unclear. This CDR3 is 16 amino acids long. Looked up from germline, CDR1 is MDHEN and CDR2 is SYDVKM. Between the trimmed V and J ends, which lost 0 bases and 5 bases, there was a span of 17 bases. The CDR3 DNA reads as TGTGCCAGCAGTTTATGGGGTGTGGCCGAGATCCACGAGCAGTACTTC. Translating it yields CASSLWGVAEIHEQYF. Full variable domain (outside the CDR3, taken from reference TRBV28 and TRBJ2-7): DVKVTQSSRYLVKRTGEKVFLECVQDMDHENMFWYRQDPGLGLRLIYFSYDVKMKEKGDIPEGYSVSREKKERFSLILESASTNQTSMYLCASSLWGVAEIHEQYFGPGTRLTVT.

The rearrangement uses TRBV28 and TRBJ2-5, with 7 bases identical to TRBD2. The CDR3 length is 14 residues. Trimming cost V 6 bases and J 4 bases; bases outside gene matches: 8. CDR1 is MDHEN and CDR2 is SYDVKM in the germline V gene. As DNA, the CDR3 is TGTGCCAGCAGGCGACTAGCCGATATAGAGACCCAGTACTTC. Translating it yields CASRRLADIETQYF.

This clonotype was detected only once. J is TRBJ2-1 and V is TRBV11-2; 8 nucleotides agree with TRBD1. CDR1 is SGHAT, CDR2 FQNNGV, per germline. This CDR3 is 13 amino acids long. V was pared by 5 bases and J by 6 bases, with 3 bases of the junction left unmatched. The CDR3 DNA reads TGTGCCAGCAGCCCGACAGGGGTCAATGAGCAGTTCTTC. It translates to CASSPTGVNEQFF. The entire variable domain, with the rest obtained from reference TRBV11-2 and TRBJ2-1, is as follows: EAGVAQSPRYKIIEKRQSVAFWCNPISGHATLYWYQQILGQGPKLLIQFQNNGVVDDSQLPKDRFSAERLKGVDSTLKIQPAKLEDSAVYLCASSPTGVNEQFFGPGTRLTVL.

The chain combines TRBV6-1 with TRBJ2-7, with TRBD1 as a possible D gene (6 bases). CDR1 and CDR2 (germline): MNHNS, SASEGT. This CDR3 is 15 amino acids long. Trimming removed 3 bases at V and 0 bases at J, with 12 bases between. Here the CDR3 reads CASSEGAYISYEQYF. The DNA of the CDR3 is TGTGCCAGCAGTGAGGGGGCCTACATCTCCTACGAGCAGTACTTC.

The table lists this clonotype with many counts. The chain links TRBV28 to TRBJ1-2; TRBD1 agrees at 11 bases. In germline, CDR1 is MDHEN, CDR2 SYDVKM. The CDR3 loop spans 16 amino acids. The trim removed 5 bases at V and 7 bases at J, leaving 12 bases unmatched. The DNA for the CDR3 is TGTGCCAGCAGTCTGGTGCATGGACAGGGGGCGCTTGGCTACACCTTC. Protein sequence: CASSLVHGQGALGYTF.

This clonotype has ten or more counts. V gene TRBV29-1 combines with J gene TRBJ2-7, with D possibly matching TRBD2 (5 bases). CDR1 and CDR2 from the germline V gene are SQVTM and ANQGSEA. Between the trimmed V and J ends, which lost 4 bases and 3 bases, there was a span of 13 bases. The CDR3 extends over 13 amino acids. CDR3 sequence (DNA): TGCAGCGTTGCCTGGCAGCGGAGCTACGAGCAGTACTTC. Its protein is CSVAWQRSYEQYF.

This clonotype was seen repeatedly, ten times or more. The rearrangement links TRBV7-2 to TRBJ2-7, with 9 bases lining up with TRBD2. This CDR3 has 15 residues. Per germline, CDR1 SGHTA and CDR2 FQGNSA. Trimming removed 1 base from V and 2 bases from J; junction bases left unmatched: 3. The CDR3 here is CASSLGLAAAYEQYF. In DNA form, the CDR3 reads TGTGCCAGCAGCTTAGGACTAGCGGCGGCCTACGAGCAGTACTTC.

The chain recombines TRBV3-1 with TRBJ2-5; D gene uncertain. This CDR3 is 14 amino acids long. In germline, CDR1 is LGHDT, CDR2 YNNKEL (reference sequence). Trimming took 0 bases from V and 3 from J, leaving 8 bases between them. The CDR3 DNA follows: TGTGCCAGCAGCCAAGATCGAACGGAAGAGACCCAGTACTTC. Translating gives CASSQDRTEETQYF.

In its sample, this clonotype was seen many times. The chain is built from TRBV2 and TRBJ2-5; D gene uncertain. This CDR3 is built from 14 residues. The germline V gene encodes CDR1 SNHLY and CDR2 FYNNEI. The germline V and J ends were trimmed by 5 bases and 1 base, with 11 bases remaining between them. For the CDR3, the DNA is TGTGCCAGCAGTCGTCCGACTCTCCAAGAGACCCAGTACTTC. Its protein product is CASSRPTLQETQYF.

On this clonotype itself: A clone one base away is much larger, so this may be a read error. The chain couples TRBV28 to TRBJ2-5; D unresolved. In germline, CDR1 is MDHEN, CDR2 SYDVKM. This CDR3 region has 13 residues. CDR3 sequence reads: CAGSPGLTRSKYF. The CDR3 nucleotides read TGTGCCGGCAGTCCGGGCCTCACCAGGAGTAAGTACTTC.

This clonotype was observed at least ten times. For the CDR3, the DNA is TGTGCCAGCAGAGGGGACTCCTACAATGAGCAGTTCTTC. Protein product: CASRGDSYNEQFF. The chain employs TRBV28 and TRBJ2-1, with D maybe TRBD1 (5 bases). The CDR3 extends over 13 amino acids. V lost 6 bases to trimming and J lost 0 bases, with 6 bases between them. Germline CDR1 reads MDHEN; CDR2 reads SYDVKM.

This clonotype has just a few counts. V and J are TRBV6-2 or TRBV6-3 and TRBJ2-7; TRBD1 agrees at 8 bases. The CDR3 loop spans 15 amino acids. V was pared by 8 bases and J by 5 bases, with 14 bases of the junction left unmatched. CDR1 and CDR2 from the germline V gene are MNHEY and SVGEGT. The CDR3 is CASGKPATGENEQYF. CDR3 DNA sequence: TGTGCCAGCGGAAAACCCGCGACAGGGGAAAACGAGCAGTACTTC.

This clonotype was observed a few times. The chain has TRBV4-1 and TRBJ2-7, with TRBD2 matching 7 bases. V lost 0 bases and J lost 8; bases outside the gene matches: 7. This CDR3 region has 14 residues. Germline CDR1 MGHRA, CDR2 YSYEKL. For the CDR3, the DNA is TGCGCCAGCAGCCAAGAACCCCTAGCGGCCCAGCAGTACTTC. This gives the protein CASSQEPLAAQQYF.

This clonotype was observed at least ten times. The chain uses TRBV14 and TRBJ2-5; maybe TRBD2 (6 bases). The CDR3 loop spans 15 amino acids. Trimming left V 1 base short and J 5 bases short, with 14 bases between. Germline V CDR1 and CDR2: SGHDN, FVKESK. The CDR3 DNA follows: TGTGCCAGCAGCCAAGTTTGGGGGGACGTGGAGACCCAGTACTTC. Protein sequence: CASSQVWGDVETQYF.

This clonotype was detected ten times or more. The J gene is TRBJ2-1, the V gene TRBV24-1, with D possibly matching TRBD2 (5 bases). Germline V CDR1 and CDR2: KGHDR, SFDVKD. V shed 6 bases and J shed 5 bases, with 22 bases lying between them. This CDR3 is 17 amino acids long. CDR3 nucleotides: TGTGCCACCAGTCTTGGGCCCCGGGATAAAGTCAACAATGAGCAGTTCTTC. It translates to CATSLGPRDKVNNEQFF.

This clonotype was seen ten or more times. The V and J genes are TRBV27 and TRBJ1-2; 8 nucleotides line up with TRBD1. The CDR3 is made up of 15 amino acids. V was clipped by 6 bases and J by 0 bases; unmatched bases: 6. Germline loops: CDR1 MNHEY, CDR2 SMNVEV (reference sequence). The CDR3 sequence is CASSPRTGPNYGYTF. In DNA form, the CDR3 reads TGTGCCAGCAGCCCCCGGACAGGGCCTAACTATGGCTACACCTTC.

This clonotype showed up just a few times. The V gene is TRBV24-1, the J gene TRBJ2-7, with a tentative D call TRBD1 (5 bases). In germline, CDR1 is KGHDR, CDR2 SFDVKD. V was cut by 4 bases and J by 4 bases, with 16 bases left in between. The CDR3 is made up of 15 amino acids. Here the CDR3 DNA reads TGTGCCACCAGTGACCAGGGCGTGGGTGGTTACGAGCAGTACTTC. This gives the protein CATSDQGVGGYEQYF.

The chain carries TRBV5-8 and TRBJ2-7, with 10 bases identical to TRBD2. V dropped 5 bases and J dropped 6; count of bases not matched to a gene: 8. The CDR3 length is 14 residues. The germline gives CDR1 SGHTS, CDR2 YDEGEE. CDR3 sequence: CASRPGTSEVEQYF. Written as DNA, the CDR3 is TGTGCCAGCAGACCCGGGACTAGCGAGGTCGAGCAGTACTTC.

This clonotype showed up many times. The V call is TRBV7-3, the J call TRBJ2-1; 7 bases map to TRBD2. This CDR3 has 16 residues. Germline lookup yields CDR1 SGHTA and CDR2 FQGTGA. Losses at the gene ends were 2 bases for V and 0 bases for J; bases not matched to a gene: 4. CDR3 nucleotide sequence: TGTGCCAGCAGCTTACTAGCGGCGCACTCCTACAATGAGCAGTTCTTC. It is translated as CASSLLAAHSYNEQFF. The variable domain in full, completed from reference TRBV7-3 and TRBJ2-1, reads GAGVSQTPSNKVTEKGKYVELRCDPISGHTALYWYRQSLGQGPEFLIYFQGTGAADDSGLPNDRFFAVRPEGSVSTLKIQRTERGDSAVYLCASSLLAAHSYNEQFFGPGTRLTVL.

Many counts were recorded for this clonotype. The chain links TRBV28 to TRBJ2-7, with TRBD1 matching 8 bases. V lost 4 bases and J lost 4; bases outside the gene matches: 12. Germline V gene sequence: CDR1 MDHEN, CDR2 SYDVKM. This CDR3 is built from 16 residues. As DNA, the CDR3 is TGTGCCAGCAGTTCCCCAGCGGACAGGGTCCTTTACGAGCAGTACTTC. This codes for CASSSPADRVLYEQYF.

In this sample, this clonotype turned up many times. The gene calls are TRBV3-1 and TRBJ2-7; 7 bases line up with TRBD1. CDR1 is LGHDT and CDR2 is YNNKEL in the germline V gene (reference sequence). V lost 1 base and J lost 7; bases outside the gene matches: 1. This CDR3 is 12 amino acids long. The CDR3 nucleotides are TGTGCCAGCAGCCAAGTGACAGGGGAGCAGTACTTC. Its protein product is CASSQVTGEQYF.

In this sample, this clonotype turned up a few times. The chain has TRBV28 and TRBJ1-2; TRBD1 might be the D (5 bases). Trimming cost V 7 bases and J 3 bases, with 15 bases left between them. CDR1 and CDR2 from the germline V gene are MDHEN and SYDVKM. The CDR3 has 14 residues. The CDR3 region is CASNPRREDYGYTF. In DNA, the CDR3 is TGTGCCAGCAACCCCCGCAGGGAAGACTATGGCTACACCTTC.

V is TRBV5-6 and J is TRBJ2-2; D call uncertain. The CDR3 covers 15 residues. CDR1 is SGHDT, CDR2 YYEEEE, per germline. V was clipped by 1 base and J by 6 bases, with 13 bases between them. The CDR3 DNA reads TGTGCCAGCAGCTTGAGTCCAAGTGGGGCCGGGGAGCTGTTTTTT. Encoded protein: CASSLSPSGAGELFF.

V gene TRBV4-1 combines with J gene TRBJ2-7, with a weak D call TRBD1 (6 bases). This CDR3 is 15 amino acids long. Germline V lookup: CDR1 MGHRA, CDR2 YSYEKL. The ends were cut back, 3 bases at V and 2 bases at J, with 14 bases in the middle. This CDR3 is CASSHRSQGAYEQYF. The DNA for the CDR3 is TGCGCCAGCAGCCATCGGTCACAGGGCGCCTACGAGCAGTACTTC.

This clonotype has just a few counts. The chain carries TRBV7-9 and TRBJ1-2; D uncertain. Germline V gives CDR1 SEHNR, CDR2 FQNEAQ (reference sequence). The V and J ends lost 5 bases and 8 bases respectively, with 12 bases between them. The CDR3 is made up of 12 amino acids. CDR3 in DNA: TGTGCCAGCAGCGCTCTAACATTAGGCTACACCTTC. Its protein is CASSALTLGYTF.

This clonotype was seen a handful of times. The chain carries TRBV29-1 and TRBJ2-1; unclear D gene. V lost 8 bases to trimming and J lost 0 bases, with 11 bases between them. Germline CDR1 is SQVTM and CDR2 is ANQGSEA. The CDR3 is 13 residues long. The CDR3 loop reads CSPYSSSYNEQFF. DNA for the CDR3: TGCAGCCCCTACTCCAGCTCCTACAATGAGCAGTTCTTC.

At least ten counts were recorded for this clonotype. The chain carries TRBV9 and TRBJ2-1, with TRBD1 matching over 9 bases. CDR3 size: 16 residues. In germline, CDR1 is SGDLS, CDR2 YYNGEE. V dropped 8 bases and J dropped 6; count of bases not matched to a gene: 15. Here the CDR3 reads CASARGGQGAINEQFF. The DNA for the CDR3 is TGTGCCAGTGCAAGAGGGGGACAGGGAGCGATCAATGAGCAGTTCTTC.

This clonotype was found a few times. This chain connects TRBV19 to TRBJ2-1; D possibly uses TRBD1 or TRBD2 (5 bases each). Trimming removed 3 bases at V and 0 bases at J, with 12 bases between. The germline CDR1 and CDR2 sequences are LNHDA and SQIVND (reference sequence). This CDR3 has 16 amino acids. Here the CDR3 DNA reads TGTGCCAGTAGTATTGCAGGGACCGGCTCCTACAATGAGCAGTTCTTC. This translates into CASSIAGTGSYNEQFF.